The rows below give T cell receptor beta chains drawn from one sample of a study of blood T cell repertoires in COVID-19. Repertoires were generated with immunoSEQ multiplex PCR, while TCRdb's copy carries only in-frame clones and drops some. The table has some 97,000 clones, approximately 89% seen once. The sample taken for sequencing was peripheral blood. Receptor source: a man aged 45-65 years with active COVID-19. The CDR3 runs from the conserved cysteine through the conserved F or W. D genes are given only for firm matches. Clone size is shown for a subset of rows, as once, few, many or a class of expanded clone.

j_call v_call clone_size d_call cdr3_aa cdr3_nt
TRBJ2-3 TRBV7-9 - TRBD1 CASSTGTGTDTQYF TGTGCCAGCAGCACTGGGACAGGGACAGATACGCAGTATTTT
TRBJ2-1 TRBV19 once - CASSIDPGRDSGSGEQFF TGTGCCAGTAGTATAGATCCGGGTAGAGACTCCGGATCGGGGGAGCAGTTCTTC
TRBJ1-5 TRBV3-1/TRBV3-2 - - CASSQEFYSNQPQHF TGTGCCAGCAGCCAAGAGTTCTATAGCAATCAGCCCCAGCATTTT
TRBJ1-2 TRBV19 - - CASISRGNYGYTF TGTGCCAGTATCTCAAGAGGGAACTATGGCTACACCTTC
TRBJ2-7 TRBV2 - - CASSESTGRSYEQYF TGTGCCAGCAGTGAATCAACAGGGAGATCCTACGAGCAGTACTTC
TRBJ1-2 TRBV6-5 - TRBD1 CASSLHRGNYGYTF TGTGCCAGCAGCCTGCACAGGGGAAACTATGGCTACACCTTC
TRBJ2-7 TRBV7-7 - TRBD1 CATAHRQGYEQYF TGTGCCACCGCCCACCGACAGGGCTACGAGCAGTACTTC
TRBJ1-3 TRBV11-1 - TRBD1 CASSFQAGGRNTIYF TGTGCCAGCAGCTTCCAGGCAGGGGGAAGAAACACCATATATTTT
TRBJ1-2 TRBV7-9 once - CASSLLSSDGYTF TGTGCCAGCAGCTTACTCTCCAGTGATGGCTACACCTTC
TRBJ1-1 TRBV14 once - CASSQDHGITEAFF TGTGCCAGCAGCCAAGACCACGGGATCACTGAAGCTTTCTTT
TRBJ1-1 TRBV30 - - CAWSVPNRSTEAFF TGTGCCTGGAGTGTCCCTAACAGGAGCACTGAAGCTTTCTTT
TRBJ2-2 TRBV9 once - CASSDGNTGELFF TGTGCCAGCAGCGACGGGAACACCGGGGAGCTGTTTTTT
TRBJ1-5 TRBV27 - - CASRERTDNQPQHF TGTGCCAGCAGGGAACGGACAGACAATCAGCCCCAGCATTTT
TRBJ2-5 TRBV4-2 - TRBD2 CASSQSAGGIQETQYF TGTGCCAGCAGCCAATCGGCGGGAGGGATCCAAGAGACCCAGTACTTC
TRBJ2-2 TRBV10-1 few TRBD2 CASTAASGGTGELFF TGCGCCAGCACCGCGGCTAGCGGGGGGACCGGGGAGCTGTTTTTT
TRBJ2-1 TRBV24-1 - - CATATGISYNEQFF TGTGCCACCGCAACAGGGATCTCCTACAATGAGCAGTTCTTC
TRBJ2-2 TRBV19 - TRBD2 CASTLSGTSGRTGELFF TGTGCCAGTACCCTATCCGGGACTAGCGGGCGCACCGGGGAGCTGTTTTTT
TRBJ1-2 TRBV7-2 - - CASSLERTYGYTF TGTGCCAGCAGCTTAGAGCGGACCTATGGCTACACCTTC
TRBJ2-4 TRBV5-5 - TRBD2 CASSPSGGPSYKNIQYF TGTGCCAGCAGCCCCTCGGGGGGACCAAGCTACAAAAACATTCAGTACTTC
TRBJ2-4 TRBV9 - TRBD1 CASSVGQGARNIQYF TGTGCCAGCAGCGTAGGACAGGGGGCACGAAACATTCAGTACTTC
TRBJ2-6 TRBV6-6 - TRBD2 CASSPLAGAQSGANVLTF TGTGCCAGCAGTCCTCTAGCGGGAGCCCAATCTGGGGCCAACGTCCTGACTTTC
TRBJ2-5 TRBV19 - - CASQAAGQETQYF TGTGCCAGTCAGGCGGCGGGGCAAGAGACCCAGTACTTC
TRBJ2-3 TRBV7-8 - TRBD2 CASSSRRLAGADTQYF TGTGCCAGCAGCTCTAGGAGACTAGCGGGAGCAGATACGCAGTATTTT
TRBJ2-6 TRBV30 - TRBD1 CAWSPGQGLFSGANVLTF TGTGCCTGGAGTCCGGGACAGGGCCTATTCTCTGGGGCCAACGTCCTGACTTTC
TRBJ2-2 TRBV7-6 - - CASSQTGPGELFF TGTGCCAGCAGCCAAACAGGACCCGGGGAGCTGTTTTTT
TRBJ1-2 TRBV9 - - CASSVAGEFYGYTF TGTGCCAGCAGCGTCGCAGGGGAATTCTATGGCTACACCTTC
TRBJ2-1 TRBV19 - TRBD1 CASSSRDRGSYNEQFF TGTGCCAGTAGTAGCCGGGACAGGGGTTCCTACAATGAGCAGTTCTTC
TRBJ1-5 TRBV2 - TRBD1 CASSDTGVQPQHF TGTGCCAGCAGTGATACAGGGGTTCAGCCCCAGCATTTT
TRBJ1-3 TRBV9 - - CASRDRTGNTIYF TGTGCCAGCAGGGACAGAACTGGAAACACCATATATTTT
TRBJ2-3 TRBV11-3 - TRBD2 CASSPWPGLAGPDTQYF TGTGCCAGCAGCCCCTGGCCCGGACTAGCGGGGCCAGATACGCAGTATTTT
TRBJ1-1 TRBV2 once - CASRRNGVSLGSTEAFF TGTGCCTCTCGGCGAAATGGGGTAAGCCTCGGGAGCACTGAAGCTTTCTTT
TRBJ1-1 TRBV19 - TRBD1 CASSRQGGNTEAFF TGTGCCAGTAGCAGACAGGGGGGGAACACTGAAGCTTTCTTT
TRBJ2-5 TRBV19 - TRBD2 CASSIVAGGPETQYF TGTGCCAGTAGTATAGTAGCGGGAGGGCCAGAGACCCAGTACTTC
TRBJ1-1 TRBV11-2 - - CASSSRGETLRRGNTEAFF TGTGCCAGCAGCTCCCGCGGGGAGACACTAAGACGAGGGAACACTGAAGCTTTCTTT
TRBJ2-5 TRBV5-4 once - CASSANRVLQETQYF TGTGCCAGCAGTGCGAACAGGGTGCTACAAGAGACCCAGTACTTC
TRBJ2-5 TRBV1 - - CTSSPGGGAGETQYF TGCACCAGCAGCCCCGGTGGGGGGGCCGGGGAGACCCAGTACTTC
TRBJ2-4 TRBV7-2 - - CASSPRQRSKNIQYF TGTGCCAGCAGCCCCCGACAGAGGTCCAAAAACATTCAGTACTTC
TRBJ1-5 TRBV12-2 - - CASRLPRGGSNQPQHF TGTGCAAGTCGCTTGCCCCGGGGGGGTAGCAATCAGCCCCAGCATTTT
TRBJ2-1 TRBV12-3/TRBV12-4 - - CASSARPNEQFF TGTGCCAGCAGCGCTAGGCCCAATGAGCAGTTCTTC
TRBJ2-1 TRBV2 - TRBD1 CASSAPGGSYNEQFF TGTGCCAGCAGTGCCCCAGGGGGCTCCTACAATGAGCAGTTCTTC
TRBJ2-7 TRBV2 - TRBD1 CASSKTGTYEQYF TGTGCCAGCAGTAAGACAGGGACCTACGAGCAGTACTTC
TRBJ2-3 TRBV27 once TRBD2 CASSLGIVSGRIGGKDTQYF TGTGCCAGCAGTTTGGGGATAGTGAGCGGGAGGATCGGTGGGAAAGATACGCAGTATTTT
TRBJ2-1 TRBV18 - TRBD1 CASSPRQGAGNEQFF TGTGCCAGCTCACCGAGACAGGGGGCAGGCAATGAGCAGTTCTTC
TRBJ2-7 TRBV6-5 few - CASRPPFSYEQYF TGTGCCAGCAGACCCCCTTTCAGCTACGAGCAGTACTTC
TRBJ2-2 TRBV7-2 - TRBD2 CASSPLAGDWTGELFF TGTGCCAGCAGCCCCTTAGCGGGAGATTGGACCGGGGAGCTGTTTTTT
TRBJ2-1 TRBV6-2/TRBV6-3 - TRBD2 CASSSRTSGSLNEQFF TGTGCCAGCAGTTCAAGGACTAGCGGGAGTCTCAATGAGCAGTTCTTC